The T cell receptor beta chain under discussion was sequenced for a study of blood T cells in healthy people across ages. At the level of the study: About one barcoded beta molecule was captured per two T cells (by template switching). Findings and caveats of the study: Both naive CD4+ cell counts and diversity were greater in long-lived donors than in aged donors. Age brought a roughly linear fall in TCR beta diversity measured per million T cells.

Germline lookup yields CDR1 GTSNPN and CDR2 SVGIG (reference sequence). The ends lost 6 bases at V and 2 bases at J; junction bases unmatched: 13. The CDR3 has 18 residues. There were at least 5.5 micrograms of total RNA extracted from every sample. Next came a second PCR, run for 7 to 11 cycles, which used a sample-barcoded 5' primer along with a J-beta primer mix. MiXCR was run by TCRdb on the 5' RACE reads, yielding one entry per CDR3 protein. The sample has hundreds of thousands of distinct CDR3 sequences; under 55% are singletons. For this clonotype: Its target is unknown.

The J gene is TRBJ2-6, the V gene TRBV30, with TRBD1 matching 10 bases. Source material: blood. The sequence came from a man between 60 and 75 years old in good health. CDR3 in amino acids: CACYRPRQGATGANVLTF. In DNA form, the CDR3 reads TGTGCCTGCTACAGGCCGAGACAGGGGGCGACTGGGGCCAACGTCCTGACTTTC.